Included here is one T cell receptor beta chain sequence, with context. Its specificity is not known. Germline-derived CDR1 and CDR2 are KGHSH and LQKENI. Germline trimming cut 3 bases from V and 6 bases from J; bases unmatched to any gene: 16. The CDR3 runs 17 residues. The sample originates from a study of identifying expanded T cells in peripheral blood. Study observations and caveats: Across healthy donors, higher total template counts meant significantly greater roughly 2-week count variance. Technical replicates showed roughly 1.2 changed clones; roughly two weeks about 16; four weeks 19.

No infections or other immune events were documented during collection. Libraries were prepared by immunoSEQ multiplex PCR; TCRdb keeps only in-frame clonotypes and omits some of them. The sample carries approximately 110,000 clones, around 89% recorded once. The V call is TRBV18, the J call TRBJ2-7, with TRBD1 identical over 8 bases. This receptor was obtained from a person aged 18-69 years in good health. The sequenced sample was blood. Written as DNA, the CDR3 is TGTGCCAGCTCACCCCCTACCGGACAGGGACCGACCCGCGAGCAGTACTTC. Protein product: CASSPPTGQGPTREQYF.